A selection of T cell receptor beta chains follows, all from one sample in a study of cytomegalovirus exposure and HLA in healthy donors. Libraries were prepared by immunoSEQ multiplex PCR; TCRdb keeps only in-frame clonotypes and omits some of them. This sample has about 130,000 clones, with over 60% found just once. The sample was PBMCs. The receptors derive from a male donor in good health and CMV-seropositive. The CDR3 runs from the conserved cysteine through the conserved F or W. The D gene is left open where the match is weak. Where a row states a size, it is once, few, many or the class of an expanded clone; other rows omit it.

d_gene	v_gene	abundance	len	j_gene	CDR3nt	CDR3aa
NA	TRBV5-1	NA	12	TRBJ2-5	TGCGCCAGCAGCCAGGGGTCCCGGACCCAGTACTTC	CASSQGSRTQYF
NA	TRBV5-4	NA	14	TRBJ2-2	TGTGCCAGCAGCTCTTTAGACAGTACCGGGGAGCTGTTTTTT	CASSSLDSTGELFF
NA	TRBV28	NA	16	TRBJ2-2	TGTGCCAGCAGCCCCCGGGACACCTTGAACACCGGGGAGCTGTTTTTT	CASSPRDTLNTGELFF
NA	TRBV13	once	15	TRBJ2-2	TGTGCCAGCAGCCCCCCGCGCCCGAACACCGGGGAGCTGTTTTTT	CASSPPRPNTGELFF
NA	TRBV5-6	NA	13	TRBJ1-2	TGTGCCAGCAGCGTCGGGGCTAACTATGGCTACACCTTC	CASSVGANYGYTF
NA	TRBV27	NA	13	TRBJ2-7	TGTGCCAGCAGTTTTGATCGCGGCTACGAGCAGTACTTC	CASSFDRGYEQYF
NA	TRBV28	NA	14	TRBJ1-2	TGTGCCAGCAATGACGGGGGTACTAACTATGGCTACACCTTC	CASNDGGTNYGYTF
TRBD1	TRBV2	NA	14	TRBJ2-7	TGTGCCAGCGATGGGGGGGACAGGGTCTACGAGCAGTACTTC	CASDGGDRVYEQYF
TRBD1	TRBV5-1	once	13	TRBJ2-1	TGCGCCAGCAACGCCGGGACAGAGAATGAGCAGTTCTTC	CASNAGTENEQFF
NA	TRBV5-6	NA	15	TRBJ2-7	TGTGCCAGCAGCTTGGTTGAGGGCAGGAACCACGAGCAGTACTTC	CASSLVEGRNHEQYF
NA	TRBV11-2	NA	17	TRBJ1-3	TGTGCCAGCAGCTACTTTCCGACCGAGGACTCTGGAAACACCATATATTTT	CASSYFPTEDSGNTIYF
NA	TRBV6-5	NA	13	TRBJ2-7	TGTGCCAGCAGTTCCCCAGGGGACGGCGAGCAGTACTTC	CASSSPGDGEQYF
TRBD1	TRBV27	NA	17	TRBJ1-5	TGTGCCAGCAGACGCCTACAGGGGGGCACGGGTTATCAGCCCCAGCATTTT	CASRRLQGGTGYQPQHF
NA	TRBV14	NA	12	TRBJ2-5	TGTGCCAGCAGCCAAGTATTCGAGACCCAGTACTTC	CASSQVFETQYF
TRBD2	TRBV5-1	NA	19	TRBJ2-3	TGCGCCAGCAGCTTGGGGGGGGGACTAGCGGGAGAGGGCACAGATACGCAGTATTTT	CASSLGGGLAGEGTDTQYF
TRBD1	TRBV5-1	few	14	TRBJ2-2	TGCGCCAGTTCGGACAGGGGATACACCGGGGAGCTGTTTTTT	CASSDRGYTGELFF
NA	TRBV7-8	few	13	TRBJ1-2	TGTGCCAGCAGCTCACAGCTAAACTATGGCTACACCTTC	CASSSQLNYGYTF
NA	TRBV4-2	NA	15	TRBJ2-7	TGTGCCAGCAGCCCCTTGGGAGAGAAGACCTACGAGCAGTACTTC	CASSPLGEKTYEQYF
TRBD2	TRBV11-2	NA	17	TRBJ2-3	TGTGCCAGCAGCTCCTCCAAGCAAGCGGGGGATTCAGATACGCAGTATTTT	CASSSSKQAGDSDTQYF
TRBD1	TRBV5-1	NA	16	TRBJ1-3	TGCGCCAGCAGCGTTGGACAGGTAGTCTCTGGAAACACCATATATTTT	CASSVGQVVSGNTIYF
TRBD1	TRBV27	NA	15	TRBJ2-7	TGTGCCAGCAGTCCCTTGGACAGGAAAACCTACGAGCAGTACTTC	CASSPLDRKTYEQYF
NA	TRBV28	NA	17	TRBJ2-5	TGTGCCAGCAGAGGGGTGGGGGCCGGGGGGACCCAAGAGACCCAGTACTTC	CASRGVGAGGTQETQYF
NA	TRBV5-1	NA	15	TRBJ2-3	TGCGCCAGCAGCCTTGGAGGGGCTAGCACAGATACGCAGTATTTT	CASSLGGASTDTQYF